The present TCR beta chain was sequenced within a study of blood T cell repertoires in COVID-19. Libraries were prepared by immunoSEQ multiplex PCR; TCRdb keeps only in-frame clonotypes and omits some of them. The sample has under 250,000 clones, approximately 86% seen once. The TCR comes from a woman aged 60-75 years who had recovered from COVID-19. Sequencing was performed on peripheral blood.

This chain's CDR3 is CASSEAGAHGTEAFF. The CDR3 region has the DNA TGTGCCAGCAGTGAAGCAGGGGCGCATGGCACTGAAGCTTTCTTT. The rearrangement joins TRBV6-1 to TRBJ1-1; D perhaps matches TRBD1 (5 bases). The CDR3 has 15 residues. With 0 bases removed from V and 4 bases from J, the gap between germline ends came to 12 bases. Germline V gene lookup returns CDR1 MNHNS and CDR2 SASEGT.